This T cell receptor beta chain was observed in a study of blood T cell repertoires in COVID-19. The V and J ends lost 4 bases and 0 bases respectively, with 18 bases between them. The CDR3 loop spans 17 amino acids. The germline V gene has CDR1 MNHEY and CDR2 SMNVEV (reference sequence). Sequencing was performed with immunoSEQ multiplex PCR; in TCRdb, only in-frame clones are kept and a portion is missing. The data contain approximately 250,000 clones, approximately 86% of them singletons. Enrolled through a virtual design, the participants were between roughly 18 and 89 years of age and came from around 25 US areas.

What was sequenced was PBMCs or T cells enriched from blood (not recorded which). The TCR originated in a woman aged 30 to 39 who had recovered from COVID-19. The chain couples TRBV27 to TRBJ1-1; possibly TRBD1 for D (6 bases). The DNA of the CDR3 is TGTGCCAGCAGTTCGCTCCAGACAGGCAGGATGAACACTGAAGCTTTCTTT. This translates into CASSSLQTGRMNTEAFF.